This T cell receptor (beta chain) comes out of a study of T-cell memory formation after mild COVID-19. MiXCR was run by TCRdb on the 5' RACE reads, yielding one entry per CDR3 protein. The data contain about 180,000 distinct CDR3 sequences, 18% of them singletons. This CDR3 comprises 16 residues. Germline values: CDR1 SGHRS, CDR2 YFSETQ. Trimming took 4 bases from V and 5 from J, leaving 21 bases between them. This chain links TRBV5-1 with TRBJ2-5; D is unclear. The TCR was taken from a young man who had mild COVID-19 (a few samples of this study predate the infection). Cell type and time point are not known. Sequenced input: PBMCs or a T cell subset sorted from them (not recorded which). The CDR3 region is CASSEDGPLVGETQYF. The CDR3 nucleotides are TGCGCCAGCAGCGAAGACGGTCCGCTTGTTGGGGAGACCCAGTACTTC.